Each of the 19 T cell receptor beta chains below was sequenced from the same sample in a study of a mutant IDH1 vaccine in newly diagnosed glioma (dated by TCRdb to about 2021). Antigen specificity for these receptors is unknown. To prepare the library, the immunoSEQ multiplex PCR assay was applied. TCRdb took this table from immuneACCESS and kept in-frame rearrangements with V and J called. Such tables lack part of the clones; where checked against another copy, unresolved V genes explain under half of the gap, and the rest is unexplained. For this sample there are 35,000 to 40,000 clones; 84% appear just once. The ten largest clones add up to around 2.2% of the sample. The sample's time point, from its label and the paper: week 11, during vaccination. A 20-mer mutant IDH1 peptide at 300 micrograms in Montanide made up each vaccine dose, which was injected subcutaneously together with topical imiquimod.

Sequenced here: PBMCs, sampled from a glioma patient whose treatment included an IDH1 peptide vaccine. The receptors come from a middle-aged man with glioma.

This clone was recorded a few times. The rearrangement uses TRBV5-5 and TRBJ2-5, with a possible D match to TRBD2 (6 bases). Trimming took 3 bases from V and 2 from J, leaving 20 bases between them. CDR3 length: 17 amino acids. CDR1 is SGHKS, CDR2 YYEKEE, per germline (reference sequence). CDR3 region: CASSWTPRAAGQETQYF. The DNA of the CDR3 is TGTGCCAGCAGCTGGACACCCCGGGCGGCGGGACAAGAGACCCAGTACTTC.

This clone came up a few times. The J gene is TRBJ1-1, the V gene TRBV5-4, with D perhaps TRBD1 (5 bases). The V end lost 0 bases, the J end lost 1 base, and 10 bases lay between the germline ends. The germline gives CDR1 SGHNT, CDR2 YYREEE (reference sequence). There are 15 residues in the CDR3. CDR3 sequence (DNA): TGTGCCAGCAGCTTGGATACGGGGACGAACACTGAAGCTTTCTTT. It is translated as CASSLDTGTNTEAFF. The full variable domain, its missing parts supplied by reference TRBV5-4 and TRBJ1-1, is ETGVTQSPTHLIKTRGQQVTLRCSSQSGHNTVSWYQQALGQGPQFIFQYYREEENGRGNFPPRFSGLQFPNYSSELNVNALELDDSALYLCASSLDTGTNTEAFFGQGTRLTVV.

The V and J genes are TRBV5-1 and TRBJ1-1, with a possible D match to TRBD1 (6 bases). This CDR3 spans 14 amino acids. Germline CDR1 is SGHRS and CDR2 is YFSETQ. Trimming removed 1 base at V and 3 bases at J, with 10 bases between. The CDR3 DNA follows: TGCGCCAGCAGCTTGACAGGGTACGACACTGAAGCTTTCTTT. Amino acid sequence: CASSLTGYDTEAFF. Variable domain in full (rest from reference TRBV5-1 and TRBJ1-1): KAGVTQTPRYLIKTRGQQVTLSCSPISGHRSVSWYQQTPGQGLQFLFEYFSETQRNKGNFPGRFSGRQFSNSRSEMNVSTLELGDSALYLCASSLTGYDTEAFFGQGTRLTVV.

V usage is TRBV5-6 and J usage is TRBJ1-2; D might be TRBD1 (5 bases). Germline CDR1 and CDR2: SGHDT and YYEEEE. With 4 bases removed from V and 3 bases from J, the gap between germline ends came to 13 bases. CDR3 size: 14 residues. This chain's CDR3 is CASSRGTRDYGYTF. In nucleotides, the CDR3 is TGTGCCAGCAGCAGAGGGACGCGGGACTATGGCTACACCTTC.

V and J are TRBV14 and TRBJ2-1; the match to TRBD2 covers 10 bases. Germline values: CDR1 SGHDN, CDR2 FVKESK. V shed 6 bases, J shed 9 bases, and the junction held 5 bases outside the gene matches. CDR3 size: 13 residues. CDR3 region: CASRQTSGIEQFF. The CDR3, as DNA: TGTGCCAGCAGACAAACTAGCGGGATTGAGCAGTTCTTC. Supplemented by reference TRBV14 and TRBJ2-1, the full variable domain reads EAGVTQFPSHSVIEKGQTVTLRCDPISGHDNLYWYRRVMGKEIKFLLHFVKESKQDESGMPNNRFLAERTGGTYSTLKVQPAELEDSGVYFCASRQTSGIEQFFGPGTRLTVL.

The J gene is TRBJ1-1, the V gene TRBV28; D remains unclear. Between the trimmed V and J ends, which lost 5 bases and 6 bases, there was a span of 16 bases. Germline CDR1 reads MDHEN; CDR2 reads SYDVKM. The CDR3 has 14 residues. The CDR3 DNA is TGTGCCAGCAGTCCGGGGTGGGGTTCTCCTGAAGCTTTCTTT. Its translation: CASSPGWGSPEAFF.

This chain joins TRBV29-1 and TRBJ2-3; TRBD2 might be the D (8 bases). Trimming took 8 bases from V and 2 from J, leaving 17 bases between them. The CDR3 length is 14 residues. CDR1 is SQVTM and CDR2 is ANQGSEA in the germline V gene. Here the CDR3 reads CSSRGGQHTDTQYF. Here the CDR3 DNA reads TGCAGCTCACGGGGGGGACAGCACACAGATACGCAGTATTTT.

The chain employs TRBV7-9 and TRBJ2-1; 8 bases line up with TRBD1. Germline V gene data show CDR1 as SEHNR and CDR2 as FQNEAQ (reference sequence). V was clipped by 5 bases and J by 2 bases; unmatched bases: 5. This CDR3 has 15 residues. CDR3 coding DNA: TGTGCCAGCAGCGCCGGGACAGGAGCCTACAATGAGCAGTTCTTC. Amino acids: CASSAGTGAYNEQFF.

CDR3 sequence: CASSESTRKENYEQYF. Written as DNA, the CDR3 is TGCGCCAGCAGTGAGTCGACCCGGAAGGAGAACTACGAGCAGTACTTC. The genes are TRBV10-1 and TRBJ2-7, with D uncertain. The CDR3 has 16 residues. The V end was cut by 0 bases, the J end by 3 bases, with 15 bases between. CDR1 and CDR2 (germline): WNHNN, SYGVQD (reference sequence).

This chain links TRBV2 with TRBJ2-6, with D perhaps assigned TRBD1 or TRBD2 (5 bases each). This CDR3 is built from 16 residues. V gave up 6 bases and J gave up 0 bases, with 12 bases separating them. Germline-derived CDR1 and CDR2 are SNHLY and FYNNEI. This chain's CDR3 is CASSWDGHSGANVLTF. The DNA for the CDR3 is TGTGCCAGCAGCTGGGACGGCCACTCTGGGGCCAACGTCCTGACTTTC.

CDR3 bases: TGTGCCAGCAGCTTAGAGAACATTCAGTACTTC. Its protein product is CASSLENIQYF. The chain employs TRBV7-9 and TRBJ2-4; D remains unclear. The CDR3 has 11 amino acids. V lost 1 base and J lost 7, with 2 bases in between. Germline V gene data show CDR1 as SEHNR and CDR2 as FQNEAQ (reference sequence).

The chain links TRBV5-6 to TRBJ2-2; weak D call: TRBD1 (5 bases). The CDR3 loop spans 13 amino acids. V lost 9 bases to trimming and J lost 7 bases, with 16 bases between them. The germline gives CDR1 SGHDT, CDR2 YYEEEE. In nucleotides, the CDR3 is TGTGCCACCTCGACAGACTGGAGCGGGGAGCTGTTTTTT. The encoded protein is CATSTDWSGELFF. Full variable domain (rest looked up from reference TRBV5-6 and TRBJ2-2): DAGVTQSPTHLIKTRGQQVTLRCSPKSGHDTVSWYQQALGQGPQFIFQYYEEEERQRGNFPDRFSGHQFPNYSSELNVNALLLGDSALYLCATSTDWSGELFFGEGSRLTVL.

The chain carries TRBV10-3 and TRBJ2-7; a possible D gene is TRBD2 (6 bases). The CDR3 contains 14 residues. Germline lookup yields CDR1 ENHRY and CDR2 SYGVKD. V was trimmed by 4 bases and J by 5 bases, leaving 15 bases between them. This CDR3 reads CAISVLEGEDEQYF. DNA for the CDR3: TGTGCCATCAGTGTTCTAGAAGGGGAGGACGAGCAGTACTTC.

This chain uses TRBV6-5 with TRBJ1-2; 7 nucleotides line up with TRBD1. V was pared by 8 bases and J by 7 bases, with 16 bases of the junction left unmatched. The CDR3 contains 15 residues. In germline, CDR1 is MNHEY, CDR2 SVGAGI. The CDR3 nucleotides read TGTGCCAGCCATAGTACGGAGACAGGGACCGGTGGCTACACCTTC. This gives the protein CASHSTETGTGGYTF.

J is TRBJ1-1 and V is TRBV18; possible D gene TRBD1, 6 bases. CDR1 is KGHSH and CDR2 is LQKENI in the germline V gene. The CDR3 contains 14 residues. V was clipped by 3 bases and J by 1 base, with 9 bases between them. The CDR3: CASSPTGGNTEAFF. The CDR3 coding sequence is TGTGCCAGCTCACCGACAGGAGGGAACACTGAAGCTTTCTTT.

The rearrangement links TRBV13 to TRBJ2-3; unclear D gene. This CDR3 is built from 12 residues. Per the germline V gene, CDR1 is PRHDT and CDR2 is FYEKMQ (reference sequence). The ends were cut back, 1 base at V and 5 bases at J, with 4 bases in the middle. CDR3 DNA sequence: TGTGCCAGCAGCTTAGCGGGAGATACGCAGTATTTT. Protein product: CASSLAGDTQYF.

The chain uses TRBV5-4 and TRBJ2-3; a possible D gene is TRBD2 (6 bases). The CDR3 spans 13 residues. Germline loops: CDR1 SGHNT, CDR2 YYREEE (reference sequence). Trimming took off 7 bases at V and 5 bases at J, with 14 bases between the two ends. The CDR3: CASFTGAGDTQYF. CDR3 coding DNA: TGTGCCAGCTTCACGGGAGCAGGAGATACGCAGTATTTT.

The chain combines TRBV18 with TRBJ1-2, with D perhaps matching TRBD1 (5 bases). The V and J ends lost 3 bases and 8 bases respectively, with 16 bases between them. Germline CDR1 and CDR2: KGHSH and LQKENI. CDR3 length: 14 amino acids. CDR3: CASSPRGAPEGYTF. The CDR3 DNA reads TGTGCCAGCTCACCTCGGGGCGCCCCGGAGGGCTACACCTTC.

The rearrangement uses TRBV4-1 and TRBJ1-5, with 9 bases identical to TRBD1. The CDR3 length is 16 residues. Germline CDR1 is MGHRA and CDR2 is YSYEKL. J lost 3 bases, V lost 1 base, and 4 bases had no gene match. This CDR3 is CASSQGQGDFNQPQHF. For the CDR3, the DNA is TGCGCCAGCAGCCAAGGACAGGGGGACTTCAATCAGCCCCAGCATTTT.